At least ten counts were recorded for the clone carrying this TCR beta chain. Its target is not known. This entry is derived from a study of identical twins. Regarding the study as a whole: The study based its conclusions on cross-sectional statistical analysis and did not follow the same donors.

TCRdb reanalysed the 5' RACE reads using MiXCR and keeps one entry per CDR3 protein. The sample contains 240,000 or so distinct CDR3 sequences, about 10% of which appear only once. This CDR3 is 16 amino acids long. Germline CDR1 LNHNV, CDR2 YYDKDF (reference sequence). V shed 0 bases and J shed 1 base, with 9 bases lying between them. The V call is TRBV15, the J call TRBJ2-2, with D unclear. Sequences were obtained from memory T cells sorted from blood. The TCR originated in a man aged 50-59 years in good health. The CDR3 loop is CATSRDRVGNTGELFF. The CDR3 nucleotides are TGTGCCACCAGCAGAGATCGAGTAGGGAACACCGGGGAGCTGTTTTTT. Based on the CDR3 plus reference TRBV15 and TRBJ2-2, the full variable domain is DAMVIQNPRYQVTQFGKPVTLSCSQTLNHNVMYWYQQKSSQAPKLLFHYYDKDFNNEADTPDNFQSRRPNTSFCFLDIRSPGLGDTAMYLCATSRDRVGNTGELFFGEGSRLTVL.